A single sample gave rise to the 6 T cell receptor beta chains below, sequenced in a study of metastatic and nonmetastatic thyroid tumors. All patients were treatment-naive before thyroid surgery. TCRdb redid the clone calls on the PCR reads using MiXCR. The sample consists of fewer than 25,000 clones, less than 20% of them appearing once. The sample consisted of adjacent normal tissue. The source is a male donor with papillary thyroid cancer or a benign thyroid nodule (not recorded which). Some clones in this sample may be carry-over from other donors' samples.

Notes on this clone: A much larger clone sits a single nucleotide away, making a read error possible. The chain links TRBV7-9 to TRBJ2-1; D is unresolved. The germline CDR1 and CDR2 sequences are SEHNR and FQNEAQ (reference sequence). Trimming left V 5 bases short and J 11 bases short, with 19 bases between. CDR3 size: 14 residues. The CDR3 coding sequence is TGTGCCAGCAGCCCCCCTCTGCTATCAATGCAGCAGTTCTTC. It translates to CASSPPLLSMQQFF.

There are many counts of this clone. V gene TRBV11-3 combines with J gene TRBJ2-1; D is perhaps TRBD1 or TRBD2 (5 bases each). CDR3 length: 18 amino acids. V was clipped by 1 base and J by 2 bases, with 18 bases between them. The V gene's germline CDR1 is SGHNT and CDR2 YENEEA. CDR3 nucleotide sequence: TGTGCCAGCAGCTTAGGGTTTATGGGGGACCACCCCTACAATGAGCAGTTCTTC. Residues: CASSLGFMGDHPYNEQFF.

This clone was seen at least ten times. The CDR3 bases are TGTGCCAGCAGCGCCGGGACAGGAGGTTCACCCCTCCACTTT. This gives the protein CASSAGTGGSPLHF. The chain employs TRBV7-9 and TRBJ1-6; 8 bases line up with TRBD1. The CDR3 sequence is 14 residues long. Trimming removed 5 bases from V and 9 bases from J; junction bases left unmatched: 6. CDR1 SEHNR and CDR2 FQNEAQ come from the germline V gene (reference sequence).

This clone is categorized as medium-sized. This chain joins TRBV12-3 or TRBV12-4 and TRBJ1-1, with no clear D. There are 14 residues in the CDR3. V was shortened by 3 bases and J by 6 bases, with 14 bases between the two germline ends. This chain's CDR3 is CASSFGWLGAEAFF. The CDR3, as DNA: TGTGCCAGCAGTTTTGGGTGGCTCGGGGCTGAAGCTTTCTTT.

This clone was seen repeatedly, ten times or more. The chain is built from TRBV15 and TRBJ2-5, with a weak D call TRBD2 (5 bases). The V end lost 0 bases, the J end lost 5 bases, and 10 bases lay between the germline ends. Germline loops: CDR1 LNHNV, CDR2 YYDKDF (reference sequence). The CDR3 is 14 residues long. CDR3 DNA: TGTGCCACCAGCAGAGATCGGGGTTTCGAGACCCAGTACTTC. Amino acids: CATSRDRGFETQYF.

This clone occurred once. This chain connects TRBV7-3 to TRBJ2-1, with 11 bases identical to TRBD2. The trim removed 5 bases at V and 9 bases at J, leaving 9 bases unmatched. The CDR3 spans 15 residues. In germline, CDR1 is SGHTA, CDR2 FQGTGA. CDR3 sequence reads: CASSTVLAGDVEQFF. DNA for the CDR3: TGTGCCAGCAGCACCGTACTAGCGGGAGACGTTGAGCAGTTCTTC.